This is a list of T cell receptor beta chains from one sample in a study of control samples from healthy donors and cancer patients. Data came from immunoSEQ multiplex PCR; TCRdb stores just in-frame clones and leaves some out. The table has around 100,000 clones, about 90% seen once. Sequences were obtained from blood. These receptor sequences come from a man younger than 40 in good health. Both conserved end residues are part of each CDR3. The D gene is left open where the match is weak. Size values are once, few and many counts, or a class for expanded clones, and some rows have none.

V gene,clone size,D gene,J gene,CDR3 DNA,CDR3 protein
TRBV9,once,TRBD2,TRBJ2-5,TGTGCCAGCAGCGTAGCACTAGCGGGAGTTGAGACCCAGTACTTC,CASSVALAGVETQYF
TRBV7-9,-,-,TRBJ2-3,TGTGCCAGCAGCGAGCTGGATGGGGATACGCAGTATTTT,CASSELDGDTQYF
TRBV27,-,TRBD1,TRBJ2-2,TGTGCCAGCAGTTTCCCGACAGGGGTCGAGAACACCGGGGAGCTGTTTTTT,CASSFPTGVENTGELFF
TRBV7-3,-,-,TRBJ2-3,TGTGCCAGCAGCTTAACGGGGGCAGGGGGCACAGATACGCAGTATTTT,CASSLTGAGGTDTQYF
TRBV11-2,-,-,TRBJ2-1,TGTGCCAGCAGCTTAGGTCGGGTATCGGATGAGCAGTTCTTC,CASSLGRVSDEQFF
TRBV19,-,-,TRBJ2-2,TGTGCCAGTAGTATTTCCTTCAGGAGGGGGGACACCGGGGAGCTGTTTTTT,CASSISFRRGDTGELFF
TRBV9,-,-,TRBJ1-2,TGTGCCAGCAGCGGAAGGGGTGAGCGCACCTTC,CASSGRGERTF
TRBV6-4,-,TRBD2,TRBJ2-3,TGTGCCAGCAGACCGCTAGCGGGAGGCACAGATACGCAGTATTTT,CASRPLAGGTDTQYF
TRBV6-4,-,-,TRBJ2-3,TGTGCCAGCAGTGAAGCGGGCCAAGATACGCAGTATTTT,CASSEAGQDTQYF
TRBV6-5,few,TRBD1,TRBJ1-2,TGTGCCAGTTCCGCGGACAGGATCTATGGCTACACCTTC,CASSADRIYGYTF
TRBV5-6,-,TRBD2,TRBJ2-2,TGTGCCAGCAGCTTAGGTGGTTCAGGCGGGGGACTGTTTTTT,CASSLGGSGGGLFF
TRBV18,-,TRBD1,TRBJ1-1,TGTGCCAGCTCACTATATACCGGGACAGGGAAAGGGGTGAACACTGAAGCTTTCTTT,CASSLYTGTGKGVNTEAFF
TRBV5-4,-,-,TRBJ2-5,TGTGCCAGCAGCATCGGAGAGACCCAGTACTTC,CASSIGETQYF
TRBV7-9,-,TRBD2,TRBJ2-7,TGTGCCAGCAGCTTAGGCAGCGGGAGGACCAACGAGCAGTACTTC,CASSLGSGRTNEQYF
TRBV10-1,-,TRBD2,TRBJ2-7,TGCGCCAGCAGTCCGGGCGGGGGTCAGTTAGCGGACGAGCAGTACTTC,CASSPGGGQLADEQYF
TRBV18,-,-,TRBJ1-1,TGTGCCAGCTCTCGGGCGAGGACAGAGAACACTGAAGCTTTCTTT,CASSRARTENTEAFF
TRBV11-3,-,-,TRBJ2-7,TGTGCCAGCAGCTTAGTACGGGTACGGTCCTACGAGCAGTACTTC,CASSLVRVRSYEQYF
TRBV6-5,few,TRBD1,TRBJ1-5,TGTGCCAGTAAACCCGGGACAGCTAATCAGCCCCAGCATTTT,CASKPGTANQPQHF
TRBV28,-,TRBD1,TRBJ2-5,TGTGCCAGCAGGGACAGGGAATACCATCAAGAGACCCAGTACTTC,CASRDREYHQETQYF
TRBV6-6,-,TRBD2,TRBJ2-1,TGTGCCAGCAGATATAGCGGGGGAACCTACAATGAGCAGTTCTTC,CASRYSGGTYNEQFF
TRBV5-1,-,-,TRBJ1-2,TGCGCCAGCAGCGAGACAGGCGAATCCTATGGCTACACCTTC,CASSETGESYGYTF
TRBV9,-,-,TRBJ2-5,TGTGCCAGCAGCGTAAGGGAGGCCGAGACCCAGTACTTC,CASSVREAETQYF
TRBV28,-,TRBD1,TRBJ1-2,TGTGCCAGCAGCTCAAGGACAGGGTCGTTTTATGGCTACACCTTC,CASSSRTGSFYGYTF
TRBV15,-,-,TRBJ1-5,TGTGCCACCAGCAGAGATACCAGGGGCAATCAGCCCCAGCATTTT,CATSRDTRGNQPQHF
TRBV27,-,-,TRBJ2-1,TGTGCCAGCAGTTTTCGGGGAGGGGGTCGCAATGAGCAGTTCTTC,CASSFRGGGRNEQFF
TRBV6-5,-,TRBD1,TRBJ1-6,TGTGCCAGCAGTTACATAAGGACAGGGAACAATTCACCCCTCCACTTT,CASSYIRTGNNSPLHF
TRBV19,once,-,TRBJ1-2,TGTGCCAGTAGCTCTACGGGACCGTACTATGGCTACACCTTC,CASSSTGPYYGYTF
TRBV18,-,TRBD1,TRBJ1-3,TGTGCCAGCTCACCAGTTGACAGGGTCTCTGGAAACACCATATATTTT,CASSPVDRVSGNTIYF
TRBV28,-,-,TRBJ1-5,TGTGCCAGCAGTCTACACCTAGGACTCTCGACCGGCAATCAGCCCCAGCATTTT,CASSLHLGLSTGNQPQHF
TRBV19,few,-,TRBJ1-5,TGTGCCAGTAGTATAGAAGGGTTGGGACGTATGGGGGCTAGCAATCAGCCCCAGCATTTT,CASSIEGLGRMGASNQPQHF
TRBV5-4,-,TRBD2,TRBJ2-7,TGTGCCAGCAGCTTCAGCGGGAGACCCTACGAGCAGTACTTC,CASSFSGRPYEQYF
TRBV27,-,TRBD2,TRBJ2-7,TGTGCCAGCAGTATCGATGGCGGGGGGGTACACTACGAGCAGTACTTC,CASSIDGGGVHYEQYF
TRBV28,-,-,TRBJ1-1,TGTGCCAGCCGCAAGGACGGGACTCGGGCTTTCTTT,CASRKDGTRAFF
TRBV28,-,TRBD1,TRBJ2-7,TGTGCCAGCAGTGTATCCGGGACAGGGTCCCACGAGCAGTACTTC,CASSVSGTGSHEQYF
TRBV18,-,TRBD1,TRBJ1-2,TGTGCCAGCTCATCGGGACAGGGATATGGCTACACCTTC,CASSSGQGYGYTF
TRBV14,-,-,TRBJ1-1,TGTGCCAGCAGCCAAGGGGCAGGACTAAACACTGAAGCTTTCTTT,CASSQGAGLNTEAFF
TRBV7-9,few,-,TRBJ1-2,TGTGCCAGCAGCTTTAACGCAGGAGCTAACTATGGCTACACCTTC,CASSFNAGANYGYTF
TRBV12-3/TRBV12-4,-,-,TRBJ1-3,TGTGCCAGCACTTTAAGGGGAAACACCATATATTTT,CASTLRGNTIYF
TRBV12-5,once,TRBD2,TRBJ2-3,TGTGCTAGTGGTTATCTAGCGGGACGAGATACGCAGTATTTT,CASGYLAGRDTQYF
TRBV29-1,-,TRBD2,TRBJ2-3,TGCAGCGTTGTAAGGCGGGAGCCCTATGAGGTTACGCAGTATTTT,CSVVRREPYEVTQYF
TRBV5-1,-,-,TRBJ2-1,TGCGCCAGCAGAGGCGGGGTCGAGTCCCCCAATGAGCAGTTCTTC,CASRGGVESPNEQFF
TRBV18,-,-,TRBJ2-7,TGTGCCAGCTCACCACCGTTGGCCAAGACCTACGAGCAGTACTTC,CASSPPLAKTYEQYF
TRBV28,-,-,TRBJ1-2,TGTGCCAGCAGCTCCGACCGGGGCCGTGGCTACACCTTC,CASSSDRGRGYTF
TRBV24-1,-,-,TRBJ1-5,TGTGCCACCAGTGACCAAACCAATCAGCCCCAGCATTTT,CATSDQTNQPQHF
TRBV2,-,-,TRBJ1-2,TGTGCCAGCAGTGTCGGACAGATCTCCTATGGCTACACCTTC,CASSVGQISYGYTF